The 18 T cell receptor beta chains in this list originate from one sample, sequenced in a study of long-term antiretroviral therapy in people with HIV. The assay, immunoSEQ v3.0, was run at survey level. Clones were read by immunoSEQ multiplex PCR, and TCRdb kept only the in-frame ones, dropping some. The profile shows fewer than 20,000 clones, 76% of them singletons. Sequences were derived from unsorted PBMCs, sampled approximately 2.5 years before starting antiretroviral therapy. The receptors come from a woman between 45 and 65 years old with HIV.

The chain has TRBV14 and TRBJ1-3; D unresolved. V gave up 0 bases and J gave up 5 bases, with 8 bases separating them. The germline gives CDR1 SGHDN, CDR2 FVKESK. The CDR3 is 14 residues long. The CDR3 region is CASSQERARNTIYF. The CDR3, as DNA: TGTGCCAGCAGCCAAGAGAGGGCCCGAAACACCATATATTTT. The full variable domain, in which reference TRBV14 and TRBJ1-3 provide the parts outside the CDR3, is EAGVTQFPSHSVIEKGQTVTLRCDPISGHDNLYWYRRVMGKEIKFLLHFVKESKQDESGMPNNRFLAERTGGTYSTLKVQPAELEDSGVYFCASSQERARNTIYFGEGSWLTVV.

This clone was found a few times. The V and J genes are TRBV18 and TRBJ1-3, with TRBD1 as a possible D gene (5 bases). The germline V gene has CDR1 KGHSH and CDR2 LQKENI. Trimming removed 0 bases at V and 4 bases at J, with 13 bases between. The CDR3 covers 16 residues. CDR3 DNA: TGTGCCAGCTCACCACCGAACAAGGGACCCGGAAACACCATATATTTT. Protein: CASSPPNKGPGNTIYF. Combining the CDR3 with reference TRBV18 and TRBJ1-3 gives the whole variable domain NAGVMQNPRHLVRRRGQEARLRCSPMKGHSHVYWYRQLPEEGLKFMVYLQKENIIDESGMPKERFSAEFPKEGPSILRIQQVVRGDSAAYFCASSPPNKGPGNTIYFGEGSWLTVV.

The chain has TRBV27 and TRBJ1-1, with D hard to call. The V gene lost 6 bases and the J gene lost 5 bases, with 16 bases spanning the gap. The CDR3 is 14 amino acids. The germline V gene encodes CDR1 MNHEY and CDR2 SMNVEV (reference sequence). The CDR3 region is CASRPTRAKTEAFF. CDR3 nucleotides: TGTGCCAGCAGACCCACACGGGCCAAGACTGAAGCTTTCTTT.

This rearrangement joins TRBV7-2 to TRBJ2-3, with D perhaps matching TRBD1 or TRBD2 (6 bases each). Trimming removed 1 base at V and 13 bases at J, with 18 bases between. The CDR3 covers 14 residues. In germline, CDR1 is SGHTA, CDR2 FQGNSA. The CDR3 DNA reads TGTGCCAGCAGCTTAGGGGGGCAGGCTAGCGAGAAGTATTTT. Amino acids: CASSLGGQASEKYF.

The gene calls are TRBV7-3 and TRBJ2-3; D gene ambiguous. Looked up from germline, CDR1 is SGHTA and CDR2 is FQGTGA. This CDR3 region has 14 residues. With 0 bases removed from V and 6 bases from J, the gap between germline ends came to 10 bases. The CDR3 nucleotides are TGTGCCAGCAGCTTAACCCCTAGATCGGATACGCAGTATTTT. Its translation: CASSLTPRSDTQYF.

The V and J genes are TRBV19 and TRBJ2-3; maybe TRBD2 (6 bases). The CDR3 loop spans 16 amino acids. V lost 1 base and J lost 2, with 13 bases in between. CDR1 is LNHDA, CDR2 SQIVND, per germline (reference sequence). As DNA, the CDR3 is TGTGCCAGTAGTATAGTGAGCGGGCCCGCCACAGATACGCAGTATTTT. It specifies CASSIVSGPATDTQYF.

V and J are TRBV9 and TRBJ2-5; TRBD2 is a possible D gene (6 bases). Germline values: CDR1 SGDLS, CDR2 YYNGEE. The CDR3 consists of 17 residues. V lost 2 bases and J 4 bases, leaving 21 bases between the germline ends. CDR3 region: CASSVGWDPAGGETQYF. CDR3 in DNA: TGTGCCAGCAGCGTCGGATGGGACCCTGCCGGGGGAGAGACCCAGTACTTC.

This chain uses TRBV6-4 with TRBJ2-1; D is perhaps TRBD1 or TRBD2 (5 bases each). Looked up from germline, CDR1 is MRHNA and CDR2 is SNTAGT. Between the trimmed V and J ends, which lost 0 bases and 15 bases, there was a span of 9 bases. The CDR3 is made up of 11 amino acids. CDR3 region: CASSDSTGLFF. The DNA for the CDR3 is TGTGCCAGCAGTGACTCGACGGGGCTGTTCTTC.

The chain joins TRBV21-1 to TRBJ1-5; TRBD1, the table's D call, was not compared with the DNA. TRBV21-1 is termed a pseudogene. This CDR3 region has 16 residues. The CDR3 region is CASPTQGDTRYQPQHF. CDR3 nucleotide sequence: TGTGCCAGTCCTACACAGGGGGACACCCGATATCAGCCCCAGCATTTT.

This clone has just a few counts. Other nucleotide sequences from this sample produce the same CDR3. This rearrangement joins TRBV7-2 to TRBJ1-1; no definite D call. Trimming cost V 1 base and J 1 base, with 7 bases left between them. The germline V gene has CDR1 SGHTA and CDR2 FQGNSA. The length of the CDR3 is 14 residues. The CDR3: CASSLEGANTEAFF. CDR3 bases: TGTGCCAGCAGCTTAGAGGGTGCGAACACTGAAGCTTTCTTT.

The CDR3 spells CASSLVGGEVQYF. CDR3 bases: TGCGCCAGCAGCTTGGTCGGCGGGGAGGTCCAGTACTTC. The gene calls are TRBV5-1 and TRBJ2-5; D may be TRBD2 (6 bases). Trimming took 0 bases from V and 10 from J, leaving 13 bases between them. The CDR3 length is 13 residues. The germline gives CDR1 SGHRS, CDR2 YFSETQ.

The chain couples TRBV10-2 to TRBJ2-5; 9 bases agree with TRBD2. Trimming at V came to 7 bases and at J to 5 bases, leaving 8 bases not matched to a gene. CDR3 size: 14 residues. Germline loops: CDR1 WSHSY, CDR2 SAAADI. CDR3 loop: CASTGGGAVETQYF. The CDR3 DNA is TGCGCCAGCACCGGCGGGGGGGCCGTGGAGACCCAGTACTTC.

This chain connects TRBV12-5 to TRBJ2-7, with D perhaps matching TRBD1 (6 bases). Deletions cut 2 bases from V and 3 bases from J, with 14 bases between. CDR3 length equals 15 residues. Germline CDR1 reads LGHNT; CDR2 reads FRNRAP. CDR3 protein: CASGLSADRIYEQYF. The CDR3 nucleotides are TGTGCTAGTGGTTTGTCTGCGGACAGAATCTACGAGCAGTACTTC.

CDR3 bases: TGTGCCAGCAGCTCAGGACACGGCGTAAATCAGCCCCAGCATTTT. It yields the protein CASSSGHGVNQPQHF. This chain joins TRBV27 and TRBJ1-5; a weak D match, TRBD1 (5 bases). The CDR3 totals 15 residues. V was shortened by 6 bases and J by 4 bases, with 16 bases between the two germline ends. The germline gives CDR1 MNHEY, CDR2 SMNVEV (reference sequence).

This clone appeared a few times. The J gene is TRBJ2-7, the V gene TRBV14, with TRBD1 matching 11 bases. Per germline, CDR1 SGHDN and CDR2 FVKESK. The trim removed 5 bases at V and 4 bases at J, leaving 4 bases unmatched. The CDR3 length is 14 residues. The CDR3 DNA sequence: TGTGCCAGCAGCTCCCGGGACAGGGGGTACGAGCAGTACTTC. It encodes CASSSRDRGYEQYF.

This chain links TRBV6-5 with TRBJ1-1; a weak D match, TRBD1 (6 bases). The CDR3 extends over 14 amino acids. Germline lookup yields CDR1 MNHEY and CDR2 SVGAGI. With 6 bases removed from V and 2 bases from J, the gap between germline ends came to 13 bases. The CDR3 DNA reads TGTGCCAGCAGATTGGGACAACGAAACACTGAAGCTTTCTTT. Amino acids: CASRLGQRNTEAFF.

The chain carries TRBV2 and TRBJ1-5; 7 bases fit TRBD1. Germline values: CDR1 SNHLY, CDR2 FYNNEI. This CDR3 comprises 14 residues. The V and J ends lost 7 bases and 2 bases, in that order; junction bases with no gene match: 5. CDR3 protein: CASTGTDGNQPQHF. Written as DNA, the CDR3 is TGTGCCAGCACCGGGACAGATGGCAATCAGCCCCAGCATTTT.

The table lists this clone with a count of one. J is TRBJ2-2 and V is TRBV11-3; a possible D gene is TRBD1 (6 bases). With 5 bases removed from V and 5 bases from J, the gap between germline ends came to 15 bases. This CDR3 has 15 residues. Germline CDR1 SGHNT, CDR2 YENEEA. Here the CDR3 DNA reads TGTGCCAGCAGCCCCGGTGGGGGCCGAACCGGGGAGCTGTTTTTT. Encoded protein: CASSPGGGRTGELFF.